Listed below are T cell receptor beta chains from one sample, sequenced in a study of response to subunit inactivated influenza vaccine. One entry per CDR3 protein, called by TCRdb with MiXCR from the RT-PCR reads. The sample has about 800,000 distinct CDR3 sequences; 21% are singletons. The sequenced sample was PBMCs from blood, obtained more than 4 days after vaccination. The receptors shown here come from a man aged 50-60 years who received an inactivated influenza vaccine. Each CDR3 is given with its conserved first and last residue. A D gene is named only where the DNA matches it firmly.

cdr3_aa | v_call | d_call
CASSQGAGVGEQYF | TRBV3-1 | TRBD2
CSTGQGHNEQFF | TRBV29-1 | TRBD1
CASSLSWEQGAVAYEQYF | TRBV5-1 | TRBD1
CASSQEMRGRPDTQYF | TRBV4-1 | .
CASSLGGDRDYGYTF | TRBV13 | TRBD1
CSAGRGTRDGYTF | TRBV20-1 | .
CASRSSGASYEQYF | TRBV19 | TRBD2
CASSFNGQETQYF | TRBV5-1 | .
CASSLEQGRGYTF | TRBV12-3/TRBV12-4 | .
CASSFTSGPNTGELFF | TRBV7-9 | TRBD2
CSASETFPDTQYF | TRBV20-1 | .
CASSLQGQNEQFF | TRBV27 | TRBD1
CASSSLGQATEAFF | TRBV5-5 | TRBD1
CASSPGGGLLTYEQYF | TRBV7-2 | .
CASSQPGTGYGGANVLTF | TRBV12-3/TRBV12-4 | TRBD1
CSAHTTANYGYTF | TRBV29-1 | .
CASSGGGNEQYF | TRBV2 | .
CASSLGPLAGVETQYF | TRBV5-1 | TRBD2
CSGERWGQPQHF | TRBV20-1 | .
CASSDLMVVETQYF | TRBV14 | .
CASSLADASGGGTGELFF | TRBV7-8 | TRBD2
CATSRAPGTGDDNEQFF | TRBV15 | TRBD1
CSARERQGSDSEQYF | TRBV20-1 | TRBD1
CASSWRLAGQSSYEQYF | TRBV7-2 | TRBD2
CASTTTGRTEAFF | TRBV7-9 | .
CSASVGVSYNEQFF | TRBV20-1 | .
CASSLPRAGVPPLAEQFF | TRBV7-8 | TRBD2
CASSLPSAGEQYF | TRBV5-1 | .
CASSGTANTEAFF | TRBV19 | TRBD1
CASGTGGNSPLHF | TRBV12-3/TRBV12-4 | TRBD1
CASSPFGQGADTQYF | TRBV6-2/TRBV6-3 | TRBD1
CSASQDGYEAFF | TRBV20-1 | .
CASSESRQFNYGYTF | TRBV10-2 | .
CASSHLTGGTDTQYF | TRBV4-1 | TRBD1
CASSLPSAEQFF | TRBV7-9 | .
CATSDFEGRPGELFF | TRBV24-1 | .
CASSPEVITPGHTIYF | TRBV7-6 | .
CSARTVGGLETQYF | TRBV20-1 | TRBD2
CASGKGGNQPQHF | TRBV7-2 | .
CASSQAGTGTEAFF | TRBV3-1 | TRBD1
CASSYPNSIQETQYF | TRBV6-2/TRBV6-3 | .
CATSRDTGWTDTQYF | TRBV15 | .
CASSYSDRPLTDTQYF | TRBV6-5 | .
CSALPGRSSNEQFF | TRBV29-1 | TRBD2
CASSPGQGASNQPQHF | TRBV27 | TRBD1
CASGPDRGKTQPQHF | TRBV12-5 | TRBD1
CATSDSAVPMSGTYNEQFF | TRBV24-1 | .
CASSLSGLALVGELFF | TRBV7-2 | TRBD2
CASSYSSGSGWHTGELFF | TRBV6-5 | .
CASSKALGDTGELFF | TRBV6-1 | .
CASSQGTSADTQYF | TRBV4-1 | .
CASSLSGRTDTQYF | TRBV27 | .